One and the same sample provided the 31 T cell receptor beta chains below, sequenced in a study of blood T cell repertoires in COVID-19 (dated by TCRdb to about 2020). Preparation of the library involved the immunoSEQ multiplex PCR assay. TCRdb retrieved this table from immuneACCESS and kept in-frame rearrangements only. Not all clones are present; in checked studies, unresolved V genes account for under half, and no reason is known for the remainder. This sample lists hundreds of thousands of clones; approximately 90% were detected once. Of the sample, approximately 4.2% falls within the top ten clones. Sample: peripheral blood. These receptors were obtained from a man aged 35 to 55 with acute or convalescent COVID-19.

This sequence joins TRBV19 and TRBJ1-5; D call uncertain. V was trimmed by 0 bases and J by 9 bases, leaving 15 bases between them. Per germline, CDR1 LNHDA and CDR2 SQIVND (reference sequence). The CDR3 has 15 amino acids. As DNA, the CDR3 is TGTGCCAGTAGTATAGATTGGAGCGGTCCGTCGCCCCAGCATTTT. As protein: CASSIDWSGPSPQHF.

The rearrangement joins TRBV5-1 to TRBJ2-6; D gene ambiguous. Trimming took 4 bases from V and 0 from J, leaving 8 bases between them. Germline V lookup: CDR1 SGHRS, CDR2 YFSETQ. This CDR3 is 15 amino acids long. The chain's CDR3 is CASSPGHSGANVLTF. The CDR3 nucleotides are TGCGCCAGCAGCCCAGGCCACTCTGGGGCCAACGTCCTGACTTTC.

In this sample, this clone turned up once. The V gene is TRBV5-6, the J gene TRBJ2-3; 9 bases are a match to TRBD1. CDR1 is SGHDT and CDR2 is YYEEEE in the germline V gene. The junction had 13 bases not matched to a gene; V was cut back by 6 bases and J by 5 bases. The CDR3 runs 16 residues. The CDR3 loop is CASILSRDRDRDTQYF. CDR3 coding DNA: TGTGCCAGCATCTTATCCCGGGACAGGGATAGAGATACGCAGTATTTT.

CDR3: CASTKGPGNTIYF. The CDR3 DNA is TGTGCCAGCACAAAGGGGCCTGGAAACACCATATATTTT. The V gene is TRBV2, the J gene TRBJ1-3, with D possibly TRBD1 on 5 matching bases. Trimming left V 7 bases short and J 2 bases short, with 9 bases between. Germline-derived CDR1 and CDR2 are SNHLY and FYNNEI. The CDR3 totals 13 residues.

The chain combines TRBV14 with TRBJ2-1, with 9 bases that match TRBD1. Germline values: CDR1 SGHDN, CDR2 FVKESK. The CDR3 is 16 residues long. Trimming cost V 5 bases and J 11 bases; bases outside gene matches: 16. CDR3 in DNA: TGTGCCAGCAGCGGGACAGGGAAGGGGGCCTCTAATCAGCAGTTCTTC. It is translated as CASSGTGKGASNQQFF. Full variable domain (outside the CDR3, taken from reference TRBV14 and TRBJ2-1): EAGVTQFPSHSVIEKGQTVTLRCDPISGHDNLYWYRRVMGKEIKFLLHFVKESKQDESGMPNNRFLAERTGGTYSTLKVQPAELEDSGVYFCASSGTGKGASNQQFFGPGTRLTVL.

This clone was seen only a few times. The chain employs TRBV7-2 and TRBJ2-7; 11 positions match TRBD1. Losses at the gene ends were 3 bases for V and 6 bases for J; bases not matched to a gene: 7. Germline V CDR1 and CDR2: SGHTA, FQGNSA. This CDR3 is 15 amino acids long. The CDR3 DNA is TGTGCCAGCAGCTTCCCCGGACAGGGGGCCCTCGAGCAGTACTTC. Translated, it gives CASSFPGQGALEQYF.

The CDR3 sequence is CATSDPGTAPEQFF. In nucleotides, the CDR3 is TGTGCCACCAGTGATCCCGGGACAGCTCCTGAGCAGTTCTTC. V is TRBV24-1 and J is TRBJ2-1; 7 bases agree with TRBD1. CDR3 length: 14 residues. With V trimmed by 3 bases and J by 9 bases, 7 bases remained unmatched. CDR1 and CDR2 from the germline V gene are KGHDR and SFDVKD.

The chain recombines TRBV19 with TRBJ2-1, with D possibly being TRBD2 (6 bases). This CDR3 comprises 13 residues. V lost 9 bases, J lost 2 bases, and 11 bases lay in between. Germline V gene lookup returns CDR1 LNHDA and CDR2 SQIVND (reference sequence). CDR3 residues: CASRDSPYNEQFF. The CDR3 nucleotides read TGTGCCAGCCGGGACTCTCCCTACAATGAGCAGTTCTTC.

The chain is built from TRBV7-8 and TRBJ2-7; D not certain. Trimming pared 4 bases from V and 1 base from J, leaving 14 bases between. The CDR3 consists of 15 residues. CDR1 is SGHVS, CDR2 FQNEAQ, per germline. The CDR3 DNA follows: TGTGCCAGCAGCTCCCCCTTTGATACATCCTACGAGCAGTACTTC. Its translation: CASSSPFDTSYEQYF. The full variable domain, its missing parts supplied by reference TRBV7-8 and TRBJ2-7, is GAGVSQSPRYKVAKRGQDVALRCDPISGHVSLFWYQQALGQGPEFLTYFQNEAQLDKSGLPSDRFFAERPEGSVSTLKIQRTQQEDSAVYLCASSSPFDTSYEQYFGPGTRLTVT.

This chain uses TRBV28 with TRBJ2-7; TRBD1 matches at 8 bases. CDR3 length: 14 amino acids. Germline V gives CDR1 MDHEN, CDR2 SYDVKM. V shed 3 bases and J 5 bases; nucleotides not matched to a gene: 6. As DNA, the CDR3 is TGTGCCAGCAGTTTGGGACAGGAGATCCACGAGCAGTACTTC. It is translated as CASSLGQEIHEQYF.

The chain is built from TRBV6-5 and TRBJ2-7, with D possibly being TRBD2 (5 bases). V dropped 6 bases and J dropped 2 bases, with 14 bases sitting between them. The CDR3 extends over 14 amino acids. The germline CDR1 and CDR2 sequences are MNHEY and SVGAGI. CDR3 amino acids: CASSRLFRPYEQYF. The CDR3 DNA follows: TGTGCCAGCAGCCGACTATTCCGACCCTACGAGCAGTACTTC.

The chain is built from TRBV5-4 and TRBJ1-1, with TRBD1 identical over 10 bases. Unmatched junction bases numbered 8, after V lost 4 bases and J lost 5 bases. The length of the CDR3 is 15 residues. Germline loops: CDR1 SGHNT, CDR2 YYREEE (reference sequence). The CDR3: CASSPSTGGYTEAFF. As DNA, the CDR3 is TGTGCCAGCAGCCCCTCGACAGGGGGCTATACTGAAGCTTTCTTT.

V gene TRBV7-2 combines with J gene TRBJ2-7, with D possibly TRBD1 on 5 matching bases. There are 16 residues in the CDR3. Germline CDR1 SGHTA, CDR2 FQGNSA. Trimming shortened V by 4 bases and J by 0 bases, and 16 bases separated the two germline ends. CDR3 DNA: TGTGCCAGCAGCTCCTCTGACAGACCGTACTCCTACGAGCAGTACTTC. This codes for CASSSSDRPYSYEQYF. Supplemented by reference TRBV7-2 and TRBJ2-7, the full variable domain reads GAGVSQSPSNKVTEKGKDVELRCDPISGHTALYWYRQSLGQGLEFLIYFQGNSAPDKSGLPSDRFSAERTGGSVSTLTIQRTQQEDSAVYLCASSSSDRPYSYEQYFGPGTRLTVT.

V gene TRBV9 combines with J gene TRBJ1-6; 9 bases are a match to TRBD1. Germline V lookup: CDR1 SGDLS, CDR2 YYNGEE. Trimming cost V 4 bases and J 6 bases; bases outside gene matches: 5. The CDR3 loop spans 15 amino acids. The DNA of the CDR3 is TGTGCCAGCAGCCTACAGGGGGCAGGTAATTCACCCCTCCACTTT. Translation gives CASSLQGAGNSPLHF.

This sequence joins TRBV5-4 and TRBJ2-7; TRBD1 matches 9 bases. Per germline, CDR1 SGHNT and CDR2 YYREEE (reference sequence). This CDR3 comprises 15 residues. The V gene end was trimmed by 0 bases and the J gene end by 0 bases; junction bases not matched to a gene: 1. Here the CDR3 reads CASSLGTGASYEQYF. CDR3 nucleotide sequence: TGTGCCAGCAGCTTGGGGACAGGGGCCTCCTACGAGCAGTACTTC.

This sequence joins TRBV19 and TRBJ2-6, with 9 bases aligning to TRBD1. V was clipped by 5 bases and J by 0 bases; unmatched bases: 8. Germline V gene data show CDR1 as LNHDA and CDR2 as SQIVND (reference sequence). This CDR3 has 18 residues. CDR3: CASSPGQGPLSGANVLTF. In DNA form, the CDR3 reads TGTGCCAGTAGTCCGGGACAGGGTCCCCTCTCTGGGGCCAACGTCCTGACTTTC. Combining the CDR3 with reference TRBV19 and TRBJ2-6 gives the whole variable domain DGGITQSPKYLFRKEGQNVTLSCEQNLNHDAMYWYRQDPGQGLRLIYYSQIVNDFQKGDIAEGYSVSREKKESFPLTVTSAQKNPTAFYLCASSPGQGPLSGANVLTFGAGSRLTVL.

The table lists this clone with a count of one. V gene TRBV7-8 combines with J gene TRBJ2-5; a weak D match, TRBD2 (6 bases). The CDR3 consists of 14 residues. The ends were cut back, 4 bases at V and 5 bases at J, with 14 bases in the middle. Germline V gene data show CDR1 as SGHVS and CDR2 as FQNEAQ. The chain's CDR3 is CASSSRRDRETQYF. The CDR3 bases are TGTGCCAGCAGCTCGAGGAGGGACCGGGAGACCCAGTACTTC. The full variable domain, rest sourced from reference TRBV7-8 and TRBJ2-5, is GAGVSQSPRYKVAKRGQDVALRCDPISGHVSLFWYQQALGQGPEFLTYFQNEAQLDKSGLPSDRFFAERPEGSVSTLKIQRTQQEDSAVYLCASSSRRDRETQYFGPGTRLLVL.

The chain has TRBV2 and TRBJ1-5; 7 bases are shared with TRBD1. With V trimmed by 2 bases and J by 4 bases, 2 bases remained unmatched. In germline, CDR1 is SNHLY, CDR2 FYNNEI. This CDR3 contains 14 residues. Written as DNA, the CDR3 is TGTGCCAGCAGTGAACGACAGGGAAATCAGCCCCAGCATTTT. Protein product: CASSERQGNQPQHF.

The chain joins TRBV4-2 to TRBJ2-2; TRBD2 might be the D (5 bases). CDR3 size: 15 residues. The germline CDR1 and CDR2 sequences are LGHNA and YNFKEQ. V dropped 1 base and J dropped 6 bases, with 12 bases sitting between them. In DNA, the CDR3 is TGTGCCAGCAGCCAAGCGGGGATAAGGGCCGGGGAGCTGTTTTTT. Its protein is CASSQAGIRAGELFF.

The chain is built from TRBV24-1 and TRBJ2-1, with 9 bases fitting TRBD1. Per germline, CDR1 KGHDR and CDR2 SFDVKD. Unmatched junction bases numbered 8, after V lost 3 bases and J lost 6 bases. The CDR3 extends over 16 amino acids. The DNA for the CDR3 is TGTGCCACCAGTGATATTACAGGGGGCGCAGCCAATGAGCAGTTCTTC. Protein product: CATSDITGGAANEQFF.

This chain links TRBV5-4 with TRBJ1-2, with 7 bases lining up with TRBD1. Germline V lookup: CDR1 SGHNT, CDR2 YYREEE (reference sequence). CDR3 length: 13 residues. V gave up 2 bases and J gave up 7 bases; unmatched junction bases: 5. The CDR3 sequence: CASSLDRVSGYTF. DNA for the CDR3: TGTGCCAGCAGCTTAGACAGGGTTAGTGGCTACACCTTC.

This chain uses TRBV11-2 with TRBJ1-6; 12 bases fit TRBD1. Per germline, CDR1 SGHAT and CDR2 FQNNGV. CDR3 length: 18 amino acids. Trimming removed 5 bases from V and 9 bases from J; junction bases left unmatched: 14. CDR3: CASSPGTGGLSHPSPLHF. The CDR3 coding sequence is TGTGCCAGCAGCCCCGGGACAGGGGGCCTGAGCCATCCTTCACCCCTCCACTTT.

The count of this clone is one. The chain carries TRBV5-4 and TRBJ1-2; possible D gene TRBD1, 6 bases. CDR1 SGHNT and CDR2 YYREEE come from the germline V gene (reference sequence). V lost 2 bases to trimming and J lost 2 bases, with 10 bases between them. This CDR3 is 14 amino acids long. Here the CDR3 DNA reads TGTGCCAGCAGCTTCTTGGACAGAAACTATGGCTACACCTTC. The encoded protein is CASSFLDRNYGYTF.

The rearrangement joins TRBV12-5 to TRBJ2-1, with 14 bases matching TRBD2. The germline V gene encodes CDR1 LGHNT and CDR2 FRNRAP. The CDR3 loop spans 17 amino acids. Trimming took 3 bases from V and 6 from J; bases not matched to a gene: 7. CDR3 loop: CASGFRPTSGGVNEQFF. DNA of the CDR3: TGTGCTAGTGGTTTCCGCCCGACTAGCGGGGGGGTCAATGAGCAGTTCTTC.

The chain joins TRBV19 to TRBJ2-1; D is perhaps TRBD1 (5 bases). Per germline, CDR1 LNHDA and CDR2 SQIVND (reference sequence). There are 11 residues in the CDR3. Trimming removed 10 bases from V and 8 bases from J, with 12 bases in between. CDR3 sequence: CATHQGHEQFF. The CDR3, as DNA: TGTGCCACCCACCAGGGTCATGAGCAGTTCTTC.

The chain uses TRBV7-8 and TRBJ2-2; TRBD1 agrees at 7 bases. V lost 5 bases and J lost 6; bases outside the gene matches: 9. Looked up from germline, CDR1 is SGHVS and CDR2 is FQNEAQ. The CDR3 extends over 15 amino acids. DNA of the CDR3: TGTGCCAGCAGCCGGGACAGCCAACGGGCCGGGGAGCTGTTTTTT. Its translation is CASSRDSQRAGELFF. Supplemented by reference TRBV7-8 and TRBJ2-2, the full variable domain reads GAGVSQSPRYKVAKRGQDVALRCDPISGHVSLFWYQQALGQGPEFLTYFQNEAQLDKSGLPSDRFFAERPEGSVSTLKIQRTQQEDSAVYLCASSRDSQRAGELFFGEGSRLTVL.

This clone was detected a few times. The CDR3 region is CASSARANTGELFF. As DNA, the CDR3 is TGCGCCAGCAGCGCACGGGCGAACACCGGGGAGCTGTTTTTT. The chain is built from TRBV5-1 and TRBJ2-2; D is unresolved. The V gene's germline CDR1 is SGHRS and CDR2 YFSETQ. The CDR3 consists of 14 residues. V lost 4 bases and J 0 bases, leaving 7 bases between the germline ends.

The chain uses TRBV24-1 and TRBJ2-7; 8 nucleotides agree with TRBD1. The CDR3 has 16 residues. The J segment lost 0 bases and the V segment lost 4 bases, leaving 7 bases of the junction unmatched. Germline lookup yields CDR1 KGHDR and CDR2 SFDVKD. CDR3 sequence reads: CATSDPSGGRSYEQYF. CDR3 coding DNA: TGTGCCACCAGTGACCCATCAGGGGGCCGCTCCTACGAGCAGTACTTC.

V is TRBV28 and J is TRBJ1-1; TRBD1 matches 7 bases. Per germline, CDR1 MDHEN and CDR2 SYDVKM. The CDR3 length is 14 residues. J was trimmed by 4 bases and V by 6 bases; bases with no gene match: 8. CDR3 loop: CASSGRGPSTEAFF. CDR3 nucleotide sequence: TGTGCCAGCAGCGGAAGGGGGCCCTCCACTGAAGCTTTCTTT. The whole variable domain, remainder taken from reference TRBV28 and TRBJ1-1, is DVKVTQSSRYLVKRTGEKVFLECVQDMDHENMFWYRQDPGLGLRLIYFSYDVKMKEKGDIPEGYSVSREKKERFSLILESASTNQTSMYLCASSGRGPSTEAFFGQGTRLTVV.

The chain uses TRBV29-1 and TRBJ2-7; no firm D call. The V gene lost 6 bases and the J gene lost 6 bases, with 15 bases spanning the gap. CDR1 SQVTM and CDR2 ANQGSEA come from the germline V gene. The CDR3 spans 12 residues. The CDR3 is CSVKQTGAEQYF. CDR3 nucleotide sequence: TGCAGCGTAAAACAAACCGGAGCCGAGCAGTACTTC.

The J gene is TRBJ2-7, the V gene TRBV15; 11 bases are a match to TRBD2. This CDR3 spans 16 amino acids. From germline, CDR1 is LNHNV and CDR2 YYDKDF (reference sequence). Trimming removed 5 bases from V and 0 bases from J; junction bases left unmatched: 6. The CDR3 nucleotides are TGTGCCACCAGCCCTCGACTAGCGGGGTTCTCCTACGAGCAGTACTTC. As protein: CATSPRLAGFSYEQYF.